Below are 3 T cell receptor beta chains sequenced from a single sample in a study of blood T cell repertoires in COVID-19. Assay used: immunoSEQ multiplex PCR; TCRdb lists only in-frame clones, some missing. The sample has roughly 300,000 clones, 81% seen once. The sequenced material came from peripheral blood. These receptors were collected from a woman in her sixties with active or convalescent COVID-19.

V and J are TRBV24-1 and TRBJ1-6; TRBD1 matches 7 bases. This CDR3 is built from 15 residues. Germline loops: CDR1 KGHDR, CDR2 SFDVKD. V lost 12 bases, J lost 7 bases, and 14 bases stayed unmatched. The CDR3 loop reads CAPLPHRGLNSPLHF. In DNA form, the CDR3 reads TGTGCCCCTCTACCACACAGGGGACTCAATTCACCCCTCCACTTT.

This clone was seen a handful of times. This chain joins TRBV6-5 and TRBJ2-7, with D possibly matching TRBD1 (5 bases). V shed 5 bases and J shed 5 bases, with 13 bases lying between them. Per germline, CDR1 MNHEY and CDR2 SVGAGI. CDR3 length: 13 residues. DNA for the CDR3: TGTGCCAGCAGTCAGCAGGGTTTCGACGAGCAGTACTTC. It specifies CASSQQGFDEQYF.

The V gene is TRBV7-2, the J gene TRBJ2-7; D possibly corresponds to TRBD1 (5 bases). The CDR3 extends over 13 amino acids. V lost 3 bases to trimming and J lost 9 bases, with 15 bases between them. The germline V gene encodes CDR1 SGHTA and CDR2 FQGNSA. The CDR3 reads CASSFGQGGMQYF. The CDR3 nucleotides read TGTGCCAGCAGCTTCGGGCAGGGTGGAATGCAGTACTTC.